The following is a TCR beta chain sequence with its context. The source of the sample is a study of blood T cell repertoires in COVID-19. Only in-frame clones appear in the TCRdb table, and some are missing; sequencing was by immunoSEQ multiplex PCR. Found here are roughly 320,000 clones, approximately 85% of them singletons; the top ten hold just over 7%. The V and J ends lost 3 bases and 2 bases respectively, with 16 bases between them. CDR3 length: 15 residues. Germline V gene data show CDR1 as GTSNPN and CDR2 as SVGIG (reference sequence). The sample comprised peripheral blood. V is TRBV30 and J is TRBJ1-1; the D is unclear. This receptor was taken from a human donor in a cohort sampled during active COVID-19. Written as DNA, the CDR3 is TGTGCCTGGAGACCTTTTCTCTTTAGCAACACTGAAGCTTTCTTT. This translates into CAWRPFLFSNTEAFF.